The source of this T cell receptor beta chain is a study of blood T cell repertoires in COVID-19. Study details: Acute and convalescent COVID-19 samples came from the United States, Italy and Spain. From T cells, B-cell-depleted T cells, or PBMCs came the material, which was cDNA or gDNA.

The method was immunoSEQ multiplex PCR; TCRdb's version includes in-frame clones alone and lacks a portion of them. The sample yields about 210,000 clones, roughly nine tenths seen once. Germline assignment: CDR1 ENHRY and CDR2 SYGVKD. CDR3 length equals 11 residues. The V gene lost 11 bases and the J gene lost 4 bases, with 12 bases spanning the gap. Sequencing used peripheral blood. The origin of this receptor is a woman in her 70s with acute or convalescent COVID-19. The genes are TRBV10-3 and TRBJ2-7; TRBD2 might be the D (6 bases). The CDR3 DNA is TGTGCCGGAGGGGATCTGTACGAGCAGTACTTC. Translation: CAGGDLYEQYF.